This T cell receptor (beta chain) was sequenced for a study of blood T cell repertoires in COVID-19 (dated by TCRdb to about 2020). As for the study more broadly: Samples from collaborators originated in the United States, Italy and Spain and spanned both the acute and convalescent phases of COVID-19. The samples were drawn from two sources: the first 160 participants of the ongoing ImmuneRACE study, and about 1,300 subjects contributed by 6 global collaborators. HLA class I and class II types, where available, came from metadata supplied by the sample provider rather than from assay-based typing. The sample metadata nearly always contained a de-identified subject ID, COVID-19 status, age in years and sex. Deeply sampled blood TCRbeta repertoires from subjects exposed to, actively infected with, or recovered from COVID-19 were included in the dataset. The material from the prospective study consisted of cDNA or gDNA derived from T cells, B-cell-depleted T cells, or PBMCs. The repertoires were made available in a free public database intended to serve as a resource for research on the immune response to SARS-CoV-2.

Concerning this clone itself: Its antigen is not yet known. No quality values exist for individual bases; no much larger clone is one base distant.

General findings and caveats noted by the study authors: The quantity of clinical and demographic metadata differed by source and by participant and was supplied without curation.

Enrolling through a virtual design, the prospective study's participants ranged in age from roughly 18 to 89 years and lived across 20 to 30 United States geographic areas. In the prospective study, cohorts were assigned on the basis of participant-reported clinical history obtained from a screening survey and a study questionnaire. ImmuneRACE Cohort 3 recovered participants were defined by two consecutive negative NP/OP PCR tests, healthcare professional clearance, or symptom resolution. Each participant in the prospective study had whole blood, serum and a nasopharyngeal or oropharyngeal swab collected by mobile phlebotomists. Participants in the prospective study had the option to provide additional blood draws and questionnaires over an approximately 2-month period. Before DNA extraction, prospective study blood samples were shipped either frozen or at room temperature. The V and J ends are trimmed by 3 bases and 1 base, leaving 12 bases between them. According to the germline V gene, CDR1 reads MDHEN and CDR2 reads SYDVKM. Measured from the cysteine to the phenylalanine, the CDR3 is 15 residues long. Only CDR3 DNA remains: 45 bases, in frame from the first base.

TCRbeta CDR3 regions were amplified from genomic DNA by means of the immunoSEQ Assay, a bias-controlled multiplex PCR. Processing in the source paper ran as follows. The number of nucleated cells in each sample was estimated by amplification of reference gene primers within the assay. Sequence reads were collapsed and filtered to measure the absolute abundance of every unique TCRbeta CDR3 rearrangement. For each sample, productive Simpson clonality was calculated as the square root of Simpson's diversity index across productive rearrangements. Sourced from immuneACCESS, this table was stored by TCRdb with only in-frame sequences that have V and J called. A share of the clones is absent; for the studies checked, an unresolved V gene accounts for under half, and the remainder has no known explanation. The V and J calls and clone size were taken over from that table, and D and trimming were inferred from the DNA. The table for this sample lists 350,000 to 400,000 clones; nearly 90% of them were counted only once. The ten largest clonotypes hold 1.5% to 2% of the sample.

Input material: PBMCs or T cells enriched from blood (not recorded which). This chain is built from TRBV28 and TRBJ1-1, with a tentative D gene TRBD1 over 6 matching bases. The clonotype originates from a woman in her 30s who had recovered from COVID-19. The bases read TGTGCCAGCAGTTTCGGGCAGGGGAAGAACACTGAAGCTTTCTTT. This sequence encodes CASSFGQGKNTEAFF. With all but the CDR3 taken from the reference TRBV28 and TRBJ1-1 genes, the full variable domain is: DVKVTQSSRYLVKRTGEKVFLECVQDMDHENMFWYRQDPGLGLRLIYFSYDVKMKEKGDIPEGYSVSREKKERFSLILESASTNQTSMYLCASSFGQGKNTEAFFGQGTRLTVV.